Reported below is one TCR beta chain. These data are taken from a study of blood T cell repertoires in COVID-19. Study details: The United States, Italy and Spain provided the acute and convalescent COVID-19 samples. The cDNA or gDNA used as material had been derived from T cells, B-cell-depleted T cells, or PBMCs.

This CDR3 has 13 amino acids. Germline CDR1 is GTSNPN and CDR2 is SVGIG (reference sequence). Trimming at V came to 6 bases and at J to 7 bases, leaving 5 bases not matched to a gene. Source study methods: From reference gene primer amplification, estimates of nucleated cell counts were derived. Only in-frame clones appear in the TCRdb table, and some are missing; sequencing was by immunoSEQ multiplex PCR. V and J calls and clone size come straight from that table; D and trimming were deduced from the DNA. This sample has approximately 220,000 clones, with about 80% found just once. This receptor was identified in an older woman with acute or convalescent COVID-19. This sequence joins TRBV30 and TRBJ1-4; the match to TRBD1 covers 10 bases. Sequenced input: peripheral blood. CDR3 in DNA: TGTGCCTGCAGGACAGGGGGTACTGAAAAACTGTTTTTT. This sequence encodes CACRTGGTEKLFF. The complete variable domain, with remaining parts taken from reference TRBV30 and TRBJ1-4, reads SQTIHQWPATLVQPVGSPLSLECTVEGTSNPNLYWYRQAAGRGLQLLFYSVGIGQISSEVPQNLSASRPQDRQFILSSKKLLLSDSGFYLCACRTGGTEKLFFGSGTQLSVL.